This T cell receptor beta chain was identified during a study of radiation and T cells in renal cell carcinoma. Notes on the study in general: Pretreatment tumor biopsies were lacking, so baseline clonotypes are unknown. In blood, top tumor clones expanded by 2 weeks, shrinking by 4.

Profiled with immunoSEQ multiplex PCR; TCRdb holds only in-frame clones, not every one. The sample consists of 150,000 to 200,000 clones, around 89% of them appearing once. Time point denoted: blood 4 weeks post-SBRT, at nephrectomy. Treatment given: 15 Gy SBRT to primary tumor, nephrectomy 4 weeks later. Nephrectomy followed 15 Gy stereotactic body radiation by 4 weeks. Serial blood draws occurred at baseline and 2 and 4 weeks post-SBRT. This CDR3 has 14 amino acids. From germline, CDR1 is MNHEY and CDR2 SVGAGI. The V end lost 8 bases, the J end lost 3 bases, and 16 bases lay between the germline ends. Concerning this clone itself: Antigen: not known.

V is TRBV6-5 and J is TRBJ1-1, with D uncertain. The sample was blood, taken from a patient whose treatment included radiotherapy and nephrectomy. The receptor comes from a woman aged 45 to 65 with renal cell carcinoma. CDR3 in amino acids: CASGGTETYTEAFF. The CDR3 DNA is TGTGCCAGCGGAGGTACGGAGACCTACACTGAAGCTTTCTTT.